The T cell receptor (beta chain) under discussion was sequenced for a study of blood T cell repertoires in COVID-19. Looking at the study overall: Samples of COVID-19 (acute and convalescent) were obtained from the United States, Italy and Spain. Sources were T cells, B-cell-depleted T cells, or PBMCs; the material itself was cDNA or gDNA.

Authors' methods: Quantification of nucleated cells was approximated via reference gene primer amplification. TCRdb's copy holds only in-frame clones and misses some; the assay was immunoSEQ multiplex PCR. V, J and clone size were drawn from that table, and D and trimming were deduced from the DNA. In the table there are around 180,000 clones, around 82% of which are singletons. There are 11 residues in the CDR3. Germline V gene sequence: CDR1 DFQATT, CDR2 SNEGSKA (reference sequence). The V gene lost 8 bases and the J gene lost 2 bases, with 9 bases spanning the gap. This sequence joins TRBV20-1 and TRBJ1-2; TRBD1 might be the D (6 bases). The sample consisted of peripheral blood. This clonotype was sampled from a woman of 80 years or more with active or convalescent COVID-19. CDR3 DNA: TGCAGTCCACAGGGAAACTATGGCTACACCTTC. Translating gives CSPQGNYGYTF.